A selection of T cell receptor beta chains follows, all from one sample in a study of T cell responses to AZD1222 COVID-19 vaccine. Libraries were prepared by immunoSEQ multiplex PCR; TCRdb keeps only in-frame clonotypes and omits some of them. The sample consists of roughly 120,000 clones, 88% of them appearing once. The sequencing used peripheral blood, collected 28 days after the second AZD1222 dose. The receptors come from an adult who received the AZD1222 COVID-19 vaccine. Both conserved end residues are part of each CDR3. A D gene is named only where the DNA matches it firmly. Clone size appears in some rows only: once, few, many, or a class for an expanded clone.

TRBD1 TRBJ1-2 NA TRBV19 CASSIGRGGGYTF TGTGCCAGTAGTATCGGCAGGGGGGGAGGCTACACCTTC
NA TRBJ1-6 NA TRBV11-3 CASSQSLGSPLHF TGTGCCAGCAGCCAATCCTTAGGGTCACCCCTCCACTTT
NA TRBJ2-1 NA TRBV6-2/TRBV6-3 CASSYLGLEQFF TGTGCCAGCAGTTACTTGGGGCTAGAGCAGTTCTTC
NA TRBJ2-7 NA TRBV5-1 CASSFEGYEQYF TGCGCCAGCAGCTTTGAGGGCTACGAGCAGTACTTC
NA TRBJ1-5 NA TRBV27 CASSLRRQVDQPQHF TGTGCCAGCAGTTTACGGCGACAGGTCGATCAGCCCCAGCATTTT
NA TRBJ2-7 NA TRBV3-1/TRBV3-2 CASSQVREIGEQYF TGTGCCAGCAGCCAAGTACGGGAGATCGGCGAGCAGTACTTC
NA TRBJ2-2 NA TRBV5-5 CASSFTVFGGELFF TGTGCCAGCAGCTTTACGGTCTTTGGCGGGGAGCTGTTTTTT
NA TRBJ2-7 once TRBV21-1 CASSSSGGISYEQYF TGTGCCAGCAGCTCAAGCGGGGGGATTTCCTACGAGCAGTACTTC
NA TRBJ2-3 NA TRBV6-2/TRBV6-3 CASSYLRGTQYF TGTGCCAGCAGTTACCTAAGGGGTACGCAGTATTTT
NA TRBJ1-2 once TRBV28 CASSPRGGYTF TGTGCCAGCAGTCCTCGGGGGGGCTACACCTTC
TRBD1 TRBJ1-5 NA TRBV4-3 CASSQEETGDQPQHF TGCGCCAGCAGCCAAGAGGAAACAGGGGATCAGCCCCAGCATTTT
NA TRBJ2-5 NA TRBV4-3 CASSQEEGLETQYF TGCGCCAGCAGCCAAGAAGAAGGATTGGAGACCCAGTACTTC
NA TRBJ1-2 NA TRBV29-1 CSVVEVYGYTF TGCAGCGTTGTGGAGGTCTATGGCTACACCTTC
NA TRBJ2-7 NA TRBV6-5 CASKVGGEQYF TGTGCCAGCAAGGTTGGGGGCGAGCAGTACTTC
NA TRBJ2-1 NA TRBV19 CASSINKYNEQFF TGTGCCAGTAGTATAAATAAATACAATGAGCAGTTCTTC
NA TRBJ1-2 NA TRBV9 CASSAEEILRGVSYGYTF TGTGCCAGCAGCGCCGAAGAGATTCTCAGGGGAGTGTCCTATGGCTACACCTTC
TRBD1 TRBJ2-2 NA TRBV30 CAWPSGQTNTGELFF TGTGCCTGGCCCTCGGGACAGACGAACACCGGGGAGCTGTTTTTT
NA TRBJ2-3 few TRBV23-1 CASSQSMRDPGTDTQYF TGCGCCAGCAGTCAATCGATGCGGGACCCCGGCACAGATACGCAGTATTTT
NA TRBJ2-5 once TRBV27 CASGRRETQYF TGTGCCTCGGGGCGGAGAGAGACCCAGTACTTC
NA TRBJ2-7 NA TRBV5-5 CASSDGTSYEQYF TGTGCCAGTTCGGACGGGACCTCCTACGAGCAGTACTTT
NA TRBJ2-5 NA TRBV9 CASSVSWSEETQYF TGTGCCAGCAGCGTGTCGTGGAGCGAAGAGACCCAGTACTTC
NA TRBJ2-2 NA TRBV9 CASRGDGGELFF TGTGCCAGCAGGGGGGATGGCGGGGAGCTGTTTTTT
NA TRBJ1-3 NA TRBV19 CASSIFLVPGNTIYF TGTGCCAGTAGTATCTTTTTGGTTCCTGGAAACACCATATATTTT
TRBD1 TRBJ1-6 NA TRBV30 CAWGTVHNSPLHF TGTGCCTGGGGGACAGTTCATAATTCACCCCTCCACTTT
TRBD2 TRBJ2-5 NA TRBV6-5 CAVARVGGQETQYF TGTGCCGTCGCCCGGGTGGGGGGGCAAGAGACCCAGTACTTC
NA TRBJ2-2 NA TRBV4-2 CASSQLGGGELFF TGTGCCAGCAGCCAACTAGGGGGCGGGGAGCTGTTTTTT
TRBD2 TRBJ2-2 NA TRBV10-1 CASKRSSGRGNTGELFF TGCGCCAGCAAGAGGTCTAGCGGGAGGGGGAACACCGGGGAGCTGTTTTTT
NA TRBJ1-3 NA TRBV9 CASSPLGAGNTIYF TGTGCCAGCAGCCCCCTCGGGGCTGGAAACACCATATATTTT
TRBD2 TRBJ2-5 NA TRBV27 CASSISWGRAQETQYF TGTGCCAGCAGCATCTCGTGGGGGAGGGCCCAAGAGACCCAGTACTTC
TRBD1 TRBJ1-1 NA TRBV19 CASSPGTAMNTEAFF TGTGCCAGTAGTCCCGGGACAGCGATGAACACTGAAGCTTTCTTT
NA TRBJ2-4 NA TRBV3-1/TRBV3-2 CASSQDQNIQYF TGTGCTAGCAGCCAAGATCAAAACATTCAGTACTTC
NA TRBJ2-5 NA TRBV6-2/TRBV6-3 CASSYGPSAKTQYF TGTGCCAGCAGTTACGGGCCCTCCGCAAAGACCCAGTACTTC
NA TRBJ2-3 NA TRBV9 CASSAPIMGFNTQYF TGTGCCAGCAGCGCTCCGATAATGGGATTTAATACGCAGTATTTT
NA TRBJ2-7 NA TRBV5-4 CASRIPGDSYEQYF TGTGCCAGCAGGATACCAGGGGACTCCTACGAGCAGTACTTC
NA TRBJ1-5 once TRBV7-2 CASSLDWGSNQPQHF TGTGCCAGCAGCTTAGATTGGGGTTCCAATCAGCCCCAGCATTTT
TRBD1 TRBJ1-1 NA TRBV11-2 CASSSGTGGRTEAFF TGTGCCAGCAGCTCAGGGACAGGGGGCAGGACTGAAGCTTTCTTT
TRBD2 TRBJ2-1 NA TRBV30 CAWSVVAGGYNEQFF TGTGCCTGGAGTGTAGTAGCGGGAGGCTACAATGAGCAGTTCTTC
TRBD1 TRBJ2-1 NA TRBV5-6 CASSLGDRGTYNEQFF TGTGCCAGCAGCTTGGGGGACAGGGGTACGTACAATGAGCAGTTCTTC
NA TRBJ2-7 NA TRBV7-2 CASSRDWRGEQYF TGTGCCAGCAGCCGGGACTGGAGGGGCGAGCAGTACTTC
NA TRBJ1-2 NA TRBV18 CASSPQGSGYTF TGTGCCAGCTCACCACAGGGAAGCGGCTACACCTTC
NA TRBJ2-5 NA TRBV19 CASSSRGTQYF TGTGCCAGCTCGTCTCGCGGGACCCAGTACTTC
TRBD1 TRBJ2-1 NA TRBV6-5 CASRGGLHNEQFF TGTGCCAGCAGAGGGGGCCTGCACAATGAGCAGTTCTTC
NA TRBJ1-1 NA TRBV7-3 CASSPGGTEAFF TGTGCCAGCAGCCCCGGGGGTACTGAAGCTTTCTTT
NA TRBJ2-5 NA TRBV9 CASSVRAGPGTQYF TGTGCCAGCAGCGTGAGAGCGGGCCCAGGGACCCAGTACTTC
NA TRBJ1-1 once TRBV13 CASSPPGHPNTEAFF TGTGCCAGCAGCCCGCCCGGACACCCGAACACTGAAGCTTTCTTT
NA TRBJ2-4 NA TRBV7-3 CASSVTGRASNIQYF TGTGCCAGCAGCGTAACAGGGAGGGCGTCAAACATTCAGTACTTC
TRBD1 TRBJ1-2 NA TRBV30 CAGDRNYGYTF TGTGCCGGGGACAGGAACTATGGCTACACCTTC
NA TRBJ2-4 few TRBV27 CASSFLSPGENIQYF TGTGCCAGCAGTTTTTTATCGCCTGGGGAAAACATTCAGTACTTC
NA TRBJ1-5 NA TRBV28 CASSPIIDQPQHF TGTGCCAGCAGTCCGATTATAGATCAGCCCCAGCATTTT
NA TRBJ2-5 NA TRBV7-2 CASSLWAGAQETQYF TGTGCCAGCAGCTTATGGGCGGGGGCCCAAGAGACCCAGTACTTC
TRBD1 TRBJ2-3 NA TRBV7-2 CASSSGRDRGTDTQYF TGTGCCAGCAGCTCGGGCCGGGACAGAGGCACAGATACGCAGTATTTT
NA TRBJ2-7 once TRBV14 CASSKTRASYEQYF TGTGCCAGCAGCAAAACCCGGGCCTCCTACGAGCAGTACTTC
TRBD1 TRBJ2-3 NA TRBV5-4 CASSLVVQGANTQYF TGTGCCAGCAGCTTGGTGGTGCAGGGGGCAAATACGCAGTATTTT
TRBD1 TRBJ1-1 once TRBV7-9 CASSLRTGLNTEAFF TGTGCCAGCAGCCTCCGGACAGGCCTGAACACTGAAGCTTTCTTT
NA TRBJ2-3 once TRBV3-1/TRBV3-2 CASSQGAVGDTQYF TGTGCCAGCAGCCAAGGGGCAGTTGGGGATACGCAGTATTTT
NA TRBJ1-1 NA TRBV19 CASSIGQGAEAFF TGTGCCAGTAGTATAGGCCAAGGCGCTGAAGCTTTCTTT
NA TRBJ1-6 NA TRBV19 CASTGPNSPLHF TGTGCCAGCACAGGGCCCAATTCACCCCTCCACTTT
NA TRBJ2-1 NA TRBV4-3 CASSQDKVNEQFF TGCGCCAGCAGCCAAGATAAGGTAAATGAGCAGTTCTTC
NA TRBJ1-1 few TRBV6-5 CATLGFSTEAFF TGTGCCACCCTAGGCTTTAGCACTGAAGCTTTCTTT